Presented here are 31 T cell receptor beta chains from one specimen sequenced in a study of T cell repertoires in cytomegalovirus infection. TCRdb passed the reads through MiXCR, listing each CDR3 protein once. The sample lists some 600,000 distinct CDR3 sequences, approximately 25% seen once, with around 8% in the top ten. The sequenced sample consisted of CD8+ T cells from PBMCs. The source of these receptors is a human donor in good health (CMV status not recorded). Some clones in this sample may be carry-over from other donors' samples.

The genes are TRBV20-1 and TRBJ2-1, with D possibly called TRBD1 or TRBD2 (5 bases each). The V end lost 0 bases, the J end lost 0 bases, and 12 bases lay between the germline ends. CDR3 length equals 16 residues. CDR1 DFQATT and CDR2 SNEGSKA come from the germline V gene (reference sequence). This CDR3 is CSARDRGESSYNEQFF. DNA for the CDR3: TGCAGTGCTAGAGATCGAGGGGAAAGCTCCTACAATGAGCAGTTCTTC.

Turning to this clonotype: Germline and junction disagree at one end, which may indicate a read error. This chain links TRBV29-1 with TRBJ1-2; 7 positions match TRBD1. Per the germline V gene, CDR1 is SQVTM and CDR2 is ANQGSEA. This CDR3 has 13 residues. Here the CDR3 DNA reads TGCGGCGTGGCCGCCAGGGGGATGGATGGCTACACCTTC. This translates into CGVAARGMDGYTF.

This clonotype was counted between two and nine times. The V call is TRBV7-2, the J call TRBJ2-4, with D possibly TRBD1 on 6 matching bases. V lost 8 bases, J lost 0 bases, and 23 bases lay in between. This CDR3 has 18 residues. Germline V CDR1 and CDR2: SGHTA, FQGNSA. CDR3 in amino acids: CASSIQGAEYLAKNIQYF. CDR3 in DNA: TGTGCCAGCTCGATACAGGGTGCGGAATACCTAGCCAAAAACATTCAGTACTTC.

This clonotype was picked up a small number of times. The chain combines TRBV10-3 with TRBJ2-7; D unclear. Trimming shortened V by 3 bases and J by 5 bases, and 8 bases separated the two germline ends. Germline V gene data show CDR1 as ENHRY and CDR2 as SYGVKD. The CDR3 length is 12 residues. CDR3 DNA: TGTGCCATCAGTGAAGACGTCCACGAGCAGTACTTC. This sequence encodes CAISEDVHEQYF.

The rearrangement joins TRBV27 to TRBJ2-6; TRBD1 aligns across 9 bases. J lost 0 bases, V lost 5 bases, and 8 bases had no gene match. This CDR3 is 18 amino acids long. Germline CDR1 is MNHEY and CDR2 is SMNVEV (reference sequence). In DNA, the CDR3 is TGTGCCAGCAGTGGGATGGGACAGGGCTACTCTGGGGCCAACGTCCTGACTTTC. Its protein product is CASSGMGQGYSGANVLTF.

This clonotype appeared a few times. V is TRBV29-1 and J is TRBJ2-2; D ambiguous. Germline V gives CDR1 SQVTM, CDR2 ANQGSEA. This CDR3 is built from 11 residues. Trimming cost V 5 bases and J 7 bases, with 8 bases left between them. The CDR3 DNA is TGCAGCGTTCAGTCCAGCGGGGAGCTGTTTTTT. Protein sequence: CSVQSSGELFF.

This clonotype was counted only a few times. This chain uses TRBV28 with TRBJ1-4; D not resolved. The CDR3 contains 13 residues. V was trimmed by 2 bases and J by 8 bases, leaving 9 bases between them. In germline, CDR1 is MDHEN, CDR2 SYDVKM. The CDR3 spells CASSLTIREKLFF. Written as DNA, the CDR3 is TGTGCCAGCAGTTTAACTATTCGGGAAAAACTGTTTTTT.

Concerning this clonotype: The junction and the germline gene differ at one end; a read error may be behind it. The chain recombines TRBV9 with TRBJ2-1; D may be TRBD1 (5 bases). This CDR3 spans 18 amino acids. Germline CDR1 and CDR2: SGDLS and YYNGEE. The CDR3 is CANSVHTQGRTSYNEQFF. The CDR3 DNA reads TGTGCCAACAGCGTCCACACTCAGGGTCGCACCTCCTACAATGAGCAGTTCTTC.

In its sample, this clonotype was seen a few times. The chain combines TRBV2 with TRBJ2-1, with D possibly matching TRBD2 (5 bases). Germline V gives CDR1 SNHLY, CDR2 FYNNEI. Trimming stripped 7 bases from V and 4 bases from J, with 14 bases between. The CDR3 is 14 amino acids. The CDR3 loop reads CASTEDSFYNEQFF. As DNA, the CDR3 is TGTGCCAGCACCGAGGACTCTTTTTACAATGAGCAGTTCTTC.

The rearrangement links TRBV5-1 to TRBJ1-1; weak D call: TRBD1 (5 bases). V gave up 0 bases and J gave up 11 bases, with 14 bases separating them. Germline V lookup: CDR1 SGHRS, CDR2 YFSETQ. The CDR3 runs 13 residues. DNA of the CDR3: TGCGCCAGCAGCTTGGACCGGGGCCGTGGGGCTTTCTTT. Its protein product is CASSLDRGRGAFF.

As for this clonotype: The junction departs from the called germline gene at one end, perhaps through a read error. J is TRBJ2-1 and V is TRBV19; TRBD1 is a possible D gene (6 bases). Germline V gene lookup returns CDR1 LNHDA and CDR2 SQIVND (reference sequence). CDR3 length equals 14 residues. CDR3: CVSSIGGTYNEQFF. As DNA, the CDR3 is TGTGTCAGTAGTATAGGGGGTACCTACAATGAGCAGTTCTTC.

Note on this clonotype: This may be a read error, as it is one base from a much larger clone. The CDR3 sequence is CGSSLRYEQFF. CDR3 DNA sequence: TGTGGCAGCAGCTTACGGTATGAGCAGTTCTTC. The chain joins TRBV7-9 to TRBJ2-1; no firm D call. The CDR3 is made up of 11 amino acids. Germline values: CDR1 SEHNR, CDR2 FQNEAQ (reference sequence).

This chain uses TRBV18 with TRBJ1-2; D ambiguous. Trimming took off 3 bases at V and 6 bases at J, with 8 bases between the two ends. Germline CDR1 reads KGHSH; CDR2 reads LQKENI. The CDR3 is made up of 12 amino acids. CDR3 sequence (DNA): TGTGCCAGCTCACCGGACGGCGATGGCTACACCTTC. Its protein is CASSPDGDGYTF.

This clonotype has ten or more counts. The chain has TRBV10-3 and TRBJ2-3; no firm D call. V was clipped by 2 bases and J by 0 bases, with 21 bases between them. The CDR3 loop spans 19 amino acids. Germline lookup yields CDR1 ENHRY and CDR2 SYGVKD. The CDR3 reads CAISETVSPSRPSTDTQYF. DNA for the CDR3: TGTGCCATCAGTGAGACGGTCTCCCCGTCGCGACCGAGCACAGATACGCAGTATTTT.

About this clonotype: A read error is possible here, since a much larger clone lies one base away. The chain has TRBV6-5 and TRBJ1-1, with 8 bases matching TRBD1. The V gene's germline CDR1 is MNHEY and CDR2 SVGAGI. This CDR3 comprises 16 residues. The CDR3 here is CASIADREYLETEVFF. CDR3 in DNA: TGTGCCAGCATCGCGGACAGGGAATATCTAGAGACTGAAGTTTTCTTT.

The chain is built from TRBV19 and TRBJ2-3; no clear D gene. V was trimmed by 0 bases and J by 4 bases, leaving 11 bases between them. Germline-derived CDR1 and CDR2 are LNHDA and SQIVND (reference sequence). This CDR3 has 15 amino acids. CDR3 sequence: CASSIDNGRSDTQYF. Written as DNA, the CDR3 is TGTGCCAGTAGTATAGATAACGGGCGGTCAGATACGCAGTATTTT.

The sample holds many counts of this clonotype. V gene TRBV7-6 combines with J gene TRBJ2-7; D uncertain. Germline V gene sequence: CDR1 SGHVS, CDR2 FNYEAQ. The V gene lost 2 bases and the J gene lost 3 bases, with 11 bases spanning the gap. The CDR3 totals 14 residues. The CDR3: CASSLTDGHYEQYF. The CDR3 DNA reads as TGTGCCAGCAGCTTAACGGACGGTCACTACGAGCAGTACTTC.

Many counts were recorded for this clonotype. The chain links TRBV7-6 to TRBJ1-2; D is ambiguous. This CDR3 is 13 amino acids long. V was cut by 0 bases and J by 2 bases, with 4 bases left in between. Germline V CDR1 and CDR2: SGHVS, FNYEAQ. The CDR3 nucleotides are TGTGCCAGCAGCTTAGCCCCAAACTATGGCTACACCTTC. Amino acids: CASSLAPNYGYTF. Drawing the rest from reference TRBV7-6 and TRBJ1-2, the complete variable domain is GAGVSQSPRYKVTKRGQDVALRCDPISGHVSLYWYRQALGQGPEFLTYFNYEAQQDKSGLPNDRFSAERPEGSISTLTIQRTEQRDSAMYRCASSLAPNYGYTFGSGTRLTVV.

The sample holds a few counts of this clonotype. The V and J genes are TRBV28 and TRBJ1-4; D is uncertain. This CDR3 contains 14 residues. V was clipped by 3 bases and J by 0 bases, with 5 bases between them. CDR1 is MDHEN and CDR2 is SYDVKM in the germline V gene. The CDR3 region is CASSFRPTNEKLFF. CDR3 nucleotide sequence: TGTGCCAGCAGTTTTCGGCCAACTAATGAAAAACTGTTTTTT.

Points on this clonotype: A junction end diverges from the germline sequence, so it may reflect a read error. The chain recombines TRBV7-2 with TRBJ2-4; D is perhaps TRBD2 (5 bases). The germline V gene has CDR1 SGHTA and CDR2 FQGNSA. This CDR3 region has 14 residues. The CDR3 DNA reads TGTGCCAACAGCCCGGGGAACTTCAAAGACATTCAGTACTTC. Translated, it gives CANSPGNFKDIQYF. Complete variable domain (other parts from reference TRBV7-2 and TRBJ2-4): GAGVSQSPSNKVTEKGKDVELRCDPISGHTALYWYRQSLGQGLEFLIYFQGNSAPDKSGLPSDRFSAERTGGSVSTLTIQRTQQEDSAVYLCANSPGNFKDIQYFGAGTRLSVL.

This clonotype has at least ten counts. The chain is built from TRBV6-5 and TRBJ2-2; tentatively, D is TRBD2 (6 bases). Trimming shortened V by 8 bases and J by 4 bases, and 11 bases separated the two germline ends. The germline V gene has CDR1 MNHEY and CDR2 SVGAGI. The CDR3 length is 13 residues. CDR3 coding DNA: TGTGCCAGCGGACTCGGGGGCACCGGGGAGCTGTTTTTT. Translating gives CASGLGGTGELFF.

The chain joins TRBV28 to TRBJ1-1; possibly TRBD1 for D (5 bases). CDR1 is MDHEN, CDR2 SYDVKM, per germline. Trimming removed 0 bases at V and 0 bases at J, with 11 bases between. This CDR3 contains 16 residues. This CDR3 is CASSLWGGLMNTEAFF. The DNA for the CDR3 is TGTGCCAGCAGTTTATGGGGGGGACTGATGAACACTGAAGCTTTCTTT.

The gene calls are TRBV12-5 and TRBJ2-1; D is perhaps TRBD1 or TRBD2 (5 bases each). This CDR3 is 13 amino acids long. Germline CDR1 reads LGHNT; CDR2 reads FRNRAP. V lost 1 base to trimming and J lost 6 bases, with 7 bases between them. Written as DNA, the CDR3 is TGTGCTAGTGGTTTGGGAGGGGTCAATGAGCAGTTCTTC. Protein: CASGLGGVNEQFF.

The V call is TRBV25-1, the J call TRBJ1-1; D ambiguous. V lost 8 bases and J 7 bases, leaving 11 bases between the germline ends. CDR3 length: 11 amino acids. CDR1 MGHDK and CDR2 SYGVNS come from the germline V gene. CDR3 loop: CASVRGIEAFF. The CDR3, as DNA: TGTGCCAGCGTCCGGGGAATTGAAGCTTTCTTT.

This clonotype showed up many times. The chain links TRBV7-6 to TRBJ1-4; D remains unclear. The CDR3 contains 13 residues. Germline loops: CDR1 SGHVS, CDR2 FNYEAQ. V lost 7 bases, J lost 2 bases, and 8 bases lay in between. The CDR3: CASTFATNEKLFF. DNA for the CDR3: TGTGCCAGCACCTTTGCGACTAATGAAAAACTGTTTTTT. Looking up the rest from reference TRBV7-6 and TRBJ1-4 gives the full variable domain: GAGVSQSPRYKVTKRGQDVALRCDPISGHVSLYWYRQALGQGPEFLTYFNYEAQQDKSGLPNDRFSAERPEGSISTLTIQRTEQRDSAMYRCASTFATNEKLFFGSGTQLSVL.

The chain uses TRBV20-1 and TRBJ1-4; the D gene is possibly TRBD1 (5 bases). This CDR3 is built from 13 residues. Trimming stripped 0 bases from V and 7 bases from J, with 9 bases between. Germline CDR1 DFQATT, CDR2 SNEGSKA (reference sequence). The CDR3 loop reads CSARDRASEKLFF. CDR3 nucleotides: TGCAGTGCTAGAGACAGGGCTAGTGAAAAACTGTTTTTT.

A remark on this clonotype: This sequence may be a read error, since a much larger clone differs from it by one base. The rearrangement uses TRBV7-9 and TRBJ2-7, with D possibly being TRBD1 or TRBD2 (5 bases each). CDR3 size: 17 residues. Germline assignment: CDR1 SEHNR and CDR2 FQNEAQ (reference sequence). The CDR3 DNA is TGTGTCAGCAGCCAAAAGATAGCCCGGGACGGAAGCTACGAGCAGTACTTC. Encoded protein: CVSSQKIARDGSYEQYF.

This clonotype occurred many times. The chain joins TRBV7-6 to TRBJ2-2; D is uncertain. The germline V gene encodes CDR1 SGHVS and CDR2 FNYEAQ. Trimming took off 1 base at V and 5 bases at J, with 14 bases between the two ends. The CDR3 spans 16 residues. This chain's CDR3 is CASSLVGREYTGELFF. The CDR3 DNA is TGTGCCAGCAGCTTAGTTGGTAGAGAGTATACCGGGGAGCTGTTTTTT.

This clonotype came up many times. The chain recombines TRBV12-3 or TRBV12-4 with TRBJ2-1, with D perhaps matching TRBD1 (5 bases). Between the trimmed V and J ends, which lost 6 bases and 7 bases, there was a span of 13 bases. The CDR3 totals 13 residues. The CDR3 here is CASSSTEGNEQFF. The CDR3 DNA reads TGTGCCAGCAGCTCGACAGAAGGGAATGAGCAGTTCTTC.

This chain links TRBV29-1 with TRBJ2-1, with 8 bases that match TRBD1. J was trimmed by 1 base and V by 0 bases; bases with no gene match: 5. The CDR3 has 16 residues. Germline CDR1 SQVTM, CDR2 ANQGSEA. The CDR3: CSVEDGDRGSYNEQFF. In nucleotides, the CDR3 is TGCAGCGTTGAAGATGGAGACAGGGGATCCTACAATGAGCAGTTCTTC.

This chain links TRBV4-3 with TRBJ1-2; a possible D gene is TRBD1 (5 bases). Germline CDR1 is LGHNA and CDR2 is YSLEER. V was shortened by 0 bases and J by 7 bases, with 18 bases between the two germline ends. CDR3 size: 16 residues. The CDR3 DNA reads TGCGCCAGCAGCCAAGACACTTCGACAGTGGTGGGTGGCTACACCTTC. Protein product: CASSQDTSTVVGGYTF.